What follows are 2 T cell receptor beta chains derived from one specimen sequenced in a study of blood T cell repertoires in COVID-19. Some clones are missing from TCRdb's copy, which holds only in-frame ones; the method was immunoSEQ multiplex PCR. Of 200,000 or so clones in the sample, about 80% were seen once. Sequenced: peripheral blood. The receptor source for this set is a woman aged 55 to 70 with acute or convalescent COVID-19.

The J gene is TRBJ1-4, the V gene TRBV25-1; D not certain. Trimming stripped 6 bases from V and 2 bases from J, with 7 bases between. Germline loops: CDR1 MGHDK, CDR2 SYGVNS. This CDR3 spans 13 amino acids. CDR3 in DNA: TGTGCCAGCAGACTTGCGACTAATGAAAAACTGTTTTTT. Its protein is CASRLATNEKLFF.

This clone was observed a few times. The V call is TRBV30, the J call TRBJ1-3; weak D call: TRBD1 (5 bases). The CDR3 length is 12 residues. CDR1 and CDR2 from the germline V gene are GTSNPN and SVGIG (reference sequence). The V end lost 1 base, the J end lost 9 bases, and 10 bases lay between the germline ends. DNA for the CDR3: TGTGCCTGGAGTGAGCAGGGTAGCACCATATATTTT. It specifies CAWSEQGSTIYF.